The rows below give T cell receptor beta chains drawn from one sample of a study of T-cell memory formation after mild COVID-19. In TCRdb, the 5' RACE reads were re-called with MiXCR into one record per CDR3 protein. The sample has 130,000 to 150,000 distinct CDR3 sequences; 6% to 7% are singletons. The sample taken for sequencing was PBMCs or a T cell subset sorted from them (not recorded which). Source of these receptors: an adult woman who had mild COVID-19 (a few samples of this study predate the infection). Cell type and time point are not known. Both conserved end residues are part of each CDR3. Fields, in order: V gene, D gene, CDR3 length, clone size, J gene, CDR3 protein, CDR3 DNA. D genes are given only for firm matches. Rows may omit the clone size; those that give it use once, few, many or a size class.

>TRBV28|-|17|-|TRBJ1-5
CASSFRLLDEKNQPQHF
TGTGCCAGCAGTTTCCGACTTTTGGACGAGAAGAATCAGCCCCAGCATTTT
>TRBV12-3/TRBV12-4|TRBD2|13|few|TRBJ2-1
CASSPPGRGRQFF
TGTGCCAGCAGTCCCCCGGGGAGGGGACGGCAGTTCTTC
>TRBV7-8|TRBD2|17|few|TRBJ2-3
CASSPKTSGAPTDTQYF
TGTGCCAGCAGCCCCAAGACTAGCGGAGCTCCCACAGATACGCAGTATTTT
>TRBV29-1|TRBD2|16|-|TRBJ2-5
CSVPSASGGPQETQYF
TGCAGCGTTCCTTCGGCTAGCGGGGGACCCCAAGAGACCCAGTACTTC
>TRBV7-2|-|17|-|TRBJ2-2
CASSFRPTGTAPGELFF
TGTGCCAGCAGCTTCCGCCCGACCGGGACGGCCCCGGGAGAGCTGTTTTTT
>TRBV12-3/TRBV12-4|-|13|many|TRBJ1-5
CASSLGREGPQHF
TGTGCCAGCAGTTTAGGCAGGGAGGGTCCCCAGCATTTT
>TRBV4-3|-|13|-|TRBJ1-1
CASSPQGLGGAFF
TGCGCCAGCAGCCCCCAGGGTCTCGGGGGAGCTTTCTTT
>TRBV12-3/TRBV12-4|-|14|few|TRBJ1-5
CASNLQGGNQPQHF
TGTGCCAGCAACCTACAGGGAGGCAATCAGCCCCAGCATTTT
>TRBV7-2|-|16|many|TRBJ2-1
CASSLAGIARYNEQFF
TGTGCCAGCAGCTTAGCGGGGATAGCGAGGTACAATGAGCAGTTCTTC
>TRBV7-2|TRBD1|14|many|TRBJ2-1
CASSLDRYTTEQFF
TGTGCCAGCAGCTTGGACAGGTACACCACTGAGCAGTTCTTC
>TRBV19|TRBD2|14|few|TRBJ2-1
CASSMIPSGRELFF
TGTGCCAGTAGTATGATCCCTAGCGGGAGGGAGCTGTTCTTC
>TRBV5-1|TRBD1|16|many|TRBJ1-2
CASSLEATGRLYGYTF
TGCGCCAGCAGCTTGGAAGCGACAGGGAGGCTCTATGGCTACACCTTC
>TRBV6-5|-|13|-|TRBJ1-2
CASSYSGSYGYTF
TGTGCCAGCAGTTACTCAGGGAGCTATGGCTACACCTTC
>TRBV5-5|TRBD2|14|-|TRBJ2-1
CASSDLAGNNEQFF
TGTGCCAGCAGCGATCTAGCGGGAAACAATGAGCAGTTCTTC
>TRBV30|-|13|-|TRBJ2-7
CAWSLFGRKEQYF
TGTGCCTGGAGTCTTTTCGGGAGAAAGGAGCAGTACTTC
>TRBV7-2|-|15|many|TRBJ2-3
CASSLRGAFTDTQYF
TGTGCCAGCAGCTTAAGAGGAGCGTTCACAGATACGCAGTATTTT
>TRBV20-1|TRBD2|16|-|TRBJ2-1
CSAPRRAGVSYNEQFF
TGCAGTGCTCCCCGGCGAGCGGGGGTCTCCTACAATGAGCAGTTCTTC
>TRBV6-5|TRBD1|15|many|TRBJ2-3
CASSVDRVATDTQYF
TGTGCCAGCAGTGTGGACAGGGTCGCAACAGATACGCAGTATTTT
>TRBV7-2|TRBD2|16|-|TRBJ2-3
CASSLLGTSASNTQYF
TGTGCCAGCTCCCTATTGGGGACTAGCGCTTCGAATACGCAGTATTTT
>TRBV5-1|-|12|many|TRBJ2-7
CASSLDLSEQYF
TGCGCCAGCAGCTTGGACCTTTCCGAGCAGTACTTC
>TRBV15|TRBD2|15|-|TRBJ2-1
CATSRVGRGGREQFF
TGTGCCACCAGCAGAGTAGGTCGGGGGGGCCGTGAGCAGTTCTTC
>TRBV24-1|TRBD2|17|few|TRBJ2-1
CATSDPAVAGGYNEQFF
TGTGCCACCAGTGATCCCGCGGTAGCGGGAGGTTACAATGAGCAGTTCTTC
>TRBV20-1|TRBD1|13|many|TRBJ2-7
CSAINRGGYEQYF
TGCAGTGCTATAAACAGGGGCGGCTACGAGCAGTACTTC
>TRBV25-1|-|16|many|TRBJ2-6
CASKAATGSGANVLTF
TGTGCCAGCAAAGCCGCAACAGGCTCTGGGGCCAACGTCCTGACTTTC
>TRBV15|TRBD1|14|few|TRBJ2-7
CATSGTGTGDEQYF
TGTGCCACCAGCGGCACCGGGACAGGGGACGAGCAGTACTTC
>TRBV5-4|TRBD2|15|-|TRBJ2-5
CASSLAGGRRETQYF
TGTGCCAGCAGCCTAGCGGGGGGGCGGCGAGAGACCCAGTACTTC
>TRBV7-2|TRBD1|15|few|TRBJ1-5
CASSLDAGGDQPQHF
TGTGCCAGCAGCTTAGATGCAGGGGGCGATCAGCCCCAGCATTTT
>TRBV5-1|-|15|many|TRBJ2-1
CASTHGLASLNEQFF
TGCGCCAGCACCCACGGTCTAGCGTCTCTCAATGAGCAGTTCTTC
>TRBV18|-|18|-|TRBJ2-6
CASSPIMVLSSGANVLTF
TGTGCCAGCTCCCCGATTATGGTCCTAAGCTCTGGGGCCAACGTCCTGACTTTC
>TRBV3-1|TRBD1|17|few|TRBJ2-1
CASRPRDGDRSYNEQFF
TGTGCCAGCCGCCCTCGCGATGGGGACAGGTCCTACAATGAGCAGTTCTTC
>TRBV6-7|TRBD2|16|many|TRBJ2-7
CASSYSAGDYSYEQYF
TGTGCCAGCAGTTACTCGGCTGGGGACTACTCCTACGAGCAGTACTTC
>TRBV20-1|-|13|many|TRBJ2-5
CSARPTGKETQYF
TGCAGTGCTAGACCCACAGGGAAAGAGACCCAGTACTTC
>TRBV25-1|-|17|-|TRBJ1-2
CASSERGSRGATYGYTF
TGTGCCAGCAGTGAAAGGGGCAGCCGGGGGGCTACTTATGGCTACACCTTC
>TRBV5-8|-|14|few|TRBJ1-5
CASSLRGPGQPQHF
TGTGCCAGCAGCTTGAGGGGCCCGGGGCAGCCCCAGCATTTT
>TRBV14|-|13|-|TRBJ2-7
CASSQDRIHEQYF
TGTGCCAGCAGCCAAGACAGAATACACGAGCAGTACTTC
>TRBV7-9|TRBD1|15|many|TRBJ2-4
CASSPKTDRQNIQYF
TGTGCCAGCAGCCCAAAAACGGACAGGCAAAACATTCAGTACTTC
>TRBV5-6|-|16|-|TRBJ2-1
CATLPQGRELYNEQFF
TGTGCCACCCTCCCGCAGGGACGGGAGTTATACAATGAGCAGTTCTTC
>TRBV7-9|-|15|many|TRBJ2-5
CASSLFGQLQETQYF
TGTGCCAGCAGCTTATTCGGACAGCTCCAAGAGACCCAGTACTTC
>TRBV12-3/TRBV12-4|-|16|-|TRBJ1-2
CASRNRVTGLGYGYTF
TGTGCCAGCAGAAACCGCGTAACAGGGTTAGGGTATGGCTACACCTTC
>TRBV10-3|-|15|few|TRBJ1-6
CAISEYGQSNSPLHF
TGTGCCATCAGTGAGTATGGACAGTCTAATTCACCCCTCCACTTT